This T cell receptor (beta chain) was captured in a study of blood T cell repertoires in COVID-19. Looking at the study overall: Acute-phase and convalescent COVID-19 samples originated in the United States, Italy and Spain.

Germline-derived CDR1 and CDR2 are KGHSH and LQKENI. With V trimmed by 4 bases and J by 3 bases, 0 bases remained unmatched. CDR3 size: 14 residues. Authors' data handling: Estimation of nucleated cell counts relied on the amplification of reference gene primers. Here immunoSEQ multiplex PCR was the method, and the copy in TCRdb shows in-frame clones only, minus some. V, J and clone size are taken as reported in that table, and D and trimming were inferred from the DNA itself. The repertoire has some 200,000 clones, over 75% of them found once; the top ten carry 5% to 6.5%. The receptor comes from a man older than 75 with acute or convalescent COVID-19. The sample comprised peripheral blood. The chain employs TRBV18 and TRBJ2-2, with 9 bases that match TRBD1. DNA for the CDR3: TGTGCCAGCTCACGACAGGGGGACACCGGGGAGCTGTTTTTT. It translates to CASSRQGDTGELFF.